The present T cell receptor (beta chain) was sequenced within a study of CD8+ T cells in alopecia areata (dated by TCRdb to 2017 to 2018). A note on the overall study: Treated patients were enrolled in an open-label pilot trial of oral tofacitinib, 5 to 10 mg twice daily, for moderate-to-severe alopecia areata. The RNA source kit depended on sample type: the PAXgene miRNA kit for fixed scalp, the miRNeasy kit for PBMCs, and the RNeasy kit for mouse skin. Tofacitinib was given for 6 to 18 months, followed by 6 months of follow-up off drug to assess delayed response and recurrence. TCRbeta CDR3 regions were amplified by immunoSEQ multiplex PCR with 35 Vbeta forward and 13 Jbeta reverse primers. Biopsies were taken from tofacitinib-treated patients at baseline and at 4 and 24 weeks of treatment, and a later scalp biopsy was taken in several of the tofacitinib-treated patients. Disease severity in treated patients was measured with the SALT score, which quantifies the percentage of affected scalp surface area. In humans, TCRbeta sequencing was performed on scalp tissue and on sorted CD4+ and CD8+ peripheral blood T cells from healthy controls and from patients with patchy or totalis/universalis alopecia areata. In both human patients and the C3H/HeJ mouse model, the study applied high-throughput TCRbeta sequencing to look at T cell clonal expansion in alopecia areata. Scalp clonality was compared among normal scalp (n=4), patchy alopecia areata scalp (n=8), and alopecia totalis/universalis scalp (n=8).

A note on this clone: This clone's antigen is unknown. No base quality information exists; no much larger clone differs at one position.

Library creation used the immunoSEQ multiplex PCR assay. To provide template for TCR sequencing, every sample had RNA extracted and reverse transcribed into cDNA. First-strand cDNA was synthesized using SuperScript III with a 2:1 mix of oligo-dT and random hexamers. Amplification bias was assessed with a synthetic immune receptor repertoire, and residual bias was removed computationally. In the source study's methods: Raw reads were preprocessed to remove errors, and CDR3 was defined by IMGT conventions from the conserved cysteine to phenylalanine. To get clonality, Shannon entropy was normalized by log2 of the number of productive unique TCRs and the result was subtracted from 1. Scalp TCRbeta sequences were cross-referenced with sorted blood CD4 and CD8 repertoires so that the CD4 or CD8 identity of scalp clones could be inferred. Not all clones reach the TCRdb copy of this immuneACCESS table, which keeps in-frame sequences only. Checked studies attribute under half of the gap to unresolved V genes and leave the rest unexplained. The V and J calls and clone size were taken over from that table, and D and trimming were inferred from the DNA. The sample yields fewer than 150,000 clones; roughly 82% were counted once. The top ten clonotypes cover 25% of the sample.

The time point label corresponds to: more than 3 weeks on oral tofacitinib. The treatment or condition label on this specimen signifies: oral pan-JAK inhibitor, 5-10 mg twice daily. Peripheral blood and lesional scalp punch biopsies were obtained from patients with alopecia areata. PBMCs were isolated by density centrifugation and stained for CD3, CD4 and CD8, after which CD4+ and CD8+ T cells were sorted on a FACSAria. General study outcomes and caveats: Scalp TCR repertoire analysis is complicated because resident alphabeta T cells in normal human skin are also sequenced, whereas mouse skin is dominated by gammadelta T cells. Lesional scalp, especially in alopecia totalis/universalis, showed higher clonality and more expanded CD8+ clones than normal scalp, suggesting antigenic drive. Shared TCR sequences between patients were less evident than in mice, which may be partly attributable to HLA diversity in the patient population. Because the treated cohort was small and had only one nonresponder, larger studies are needed to examine links between baseline CD8+ expansion and response. During tofacitinib treatment, many expanded lesional clones remained in scalp and blood, and this persistence may partly explain relapse after treatment is stopped. Scalp clonality and the number of expanded CD8+ clones among the top 100 scalp clones were significantly decreased by tofacitinib.

This TCR derives from a human donor with alopecia areata. The sequencing used CD8+ T cells sorted from blood, collected at week 4, from a patient treated with tofacitinib.

The CDR3 reads CASSLGQGPTEAFF. Read as DNA, the sequence is TGTGCCAGCAGCTTAGGACAGGGACCCACTGAAGCTTTCTTT. The sequence links TRBV7-6 to TRBJ1-1, with 7 central nucleotides matching TRBD1. The CDR3, from cysteine to phenylalanine, totals 14 residues. The DNA shown is the 42-base CDR3, in frame from base 1. CDR1 and CDR2, per the germline V gene, are SGHVS and FNYEAQ. Ends trimmed: V by 1 base, J by 4 bases; bases unmatched to a gene: 3. With all but the CDR3 taken from the reference TRBV7-6 and TRBJ1-1 genes, the full variable domain is: GAGVSQSPRYKVTKRGQDVALRCDPISGHVSLYWYRQALGQGPEFLTYFNYEAQQDKSGLPNDRFSAERPEGSISTLTIQRTEQRDSAMYRCASSLGQGPTEAFFGQGTRLTVV.